This passage covers 7 T cell receptor beta chains from one sample sequenced in a study of T cell responses to AZD1222 COVID-19 vaccine. Clones were sequenced by immunoSEQ multiplex PCR, and TCRdb holds only the in-frame ones, with some missing. The sample lists over 120,000 clones; over 75% were seen once. The sample here was peripheral blood, taken on day 0 of AZD1222 vaccination. Receptors were obtained from an adult in good health.

The chain has TRBV27 and TRBJ2-7; no clear D. V was clipped by 3 bases and J by 5 bases, with 5 bases between them. This CDR3 comprises 11 residues. Germline V gene data show CDR1 as MNHEY and CDR2 as SMNVEV (reference sequence). In DNA, the CDR3 is TGTGCCAGCAGTTTTCGTGACGAGCAGTACTTC. This sequence encodes CASSFRDEQYF.

This clone was detected once. V gene TRBV3-1 (or the pseudogene TRBV3-2) combines with J gene TRBJ1-3; D is unresolved. The V gene lost 4 bases and the J gene lost 6 bases, with 13 bases spanning the gap. Germline-derived CDR1 and CDR2 are LGHDT and YNNKEL (reference sequence). The CDR3 is 14 residues long. CDR3 sequence: CASSRARPENTIYF. The CDR3 DNA reads TGTGCCAGCAGCCGGGCCCGACCCGAAAACACCATATATTTT.

V usage is TRBV6-4 and J usage is TRBJ1-1, with a possible D match to TRBD1 (6 bases). This CDR3 is 13 amino acids long. Trimming pared 5 bases from V and 1 base from J, leaving 8 bases between. Germline lookup yields CDR1 MRHNA and CDR2 SNTAGT. DNA for the CDR3: TGTGCCAGCAGTTTGACAGGGAACACTGAAGCTTTCTTT. Translation gives CASSLTGNTEAFF.

The V and J genes are TRBV18 and TRBJ1-2; tentative D call: TRBD1 (6 bases). Per the germline V gene, CDR1 is KGHSH and CDR2 is LQKENI. The CDR3 totals 13 residues. Trimming took off 6 bases at V and 4 bases at J, with 12 bases between the two ends. Here the CDR3 DNA reads TGTGCCAGCTCTCCCGACAGGACCTATGGCTACACCTTC. This sequence encodes CASSPDRTYGYTF.

The chain combines TRBV24-1 with TRBJ2-1; the match to TRBD1 covers 7 bases. CDR1 is KGHDR, CDR2 SFDVKD, per germline. The V segment lost 4 bases and the J segment 7 bases; nucleotides outside the gene matches: 3. The CDR3 is 13 residues long. CDR3 in DNA: TGTGCCACCAGTGACCTGACAGGGAATGAGCAGTTCTTC. Residues: CATSDLTGNEQFF.

The V call is TRBV30, the J call TRBJ2-1; D is perhaps TRBD2 (6 bases). Looked up from germline, CDR1 is GTSNPN and CDR2 is SVGIG (reference sequence). Trimming took 4 bases from V and 6 from J, leaving 13 bases between them. The length of the CDR3 is 13 residues. CDR3 sequence (DNA): TGTGCCTGGAACTGGGCGGGGCCCAATGAGCAGTTCTTC. Protein: CAWNWAGPNEQFF.

The chain joins TRBV15 to TRBJ1-1, with 7 bases identical to TRBD1. Germline CDR1 is LNHNV and CDR2 is YYDKDF (reference sequence). CDR3 length: 13 residues. Trimming at V came to 1 base and at J to 11 bases, leaving 7 bases not matched to a gene. The CDR3 reads CATSRGDSLNAFF. CDR3 nucleotide sequence: TGTGCCACCAGCAGAGGGGACAGCCTGAATGCTTTCTTT.